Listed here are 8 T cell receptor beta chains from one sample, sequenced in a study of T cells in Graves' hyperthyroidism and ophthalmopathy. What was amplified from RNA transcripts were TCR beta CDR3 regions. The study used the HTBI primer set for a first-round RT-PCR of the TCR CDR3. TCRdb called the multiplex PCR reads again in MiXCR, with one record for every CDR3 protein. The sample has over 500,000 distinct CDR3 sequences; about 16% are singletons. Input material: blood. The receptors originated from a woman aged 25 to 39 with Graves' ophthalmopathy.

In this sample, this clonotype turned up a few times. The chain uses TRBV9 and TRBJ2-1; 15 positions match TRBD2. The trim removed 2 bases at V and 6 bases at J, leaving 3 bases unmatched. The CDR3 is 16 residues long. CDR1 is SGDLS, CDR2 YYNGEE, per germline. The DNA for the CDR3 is TGTGCCAGCAGCGTGAAGGGACTAGCGGGAGGCAATGAGCAGTTCTTC. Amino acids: CASSVKGLAGGNEQFF.

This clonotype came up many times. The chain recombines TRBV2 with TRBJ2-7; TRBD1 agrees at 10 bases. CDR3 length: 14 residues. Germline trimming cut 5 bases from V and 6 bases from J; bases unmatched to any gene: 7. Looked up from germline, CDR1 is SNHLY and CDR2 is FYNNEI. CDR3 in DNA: TGTGCCAGCAGTCCGACAGGGGGCGTTTTCGAGCAGTACTTC. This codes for CASSPTGGVFEQYF.

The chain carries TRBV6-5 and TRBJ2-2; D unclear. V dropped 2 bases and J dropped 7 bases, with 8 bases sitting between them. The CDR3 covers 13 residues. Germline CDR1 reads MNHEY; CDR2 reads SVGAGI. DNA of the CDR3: TGTGCCAGCAGTTACCCGGGTCTCGGGGAGCTGTTTTTT. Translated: CASSYPGLGELFF.

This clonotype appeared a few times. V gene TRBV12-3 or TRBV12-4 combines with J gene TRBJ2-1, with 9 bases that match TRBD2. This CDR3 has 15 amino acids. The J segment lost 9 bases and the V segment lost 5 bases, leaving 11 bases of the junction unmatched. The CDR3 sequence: CASSPALAGNGEQFF. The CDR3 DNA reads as TGTGCCAGCAGTCCAGCCCTAGCGGGAAACGGTGAGCAGTTCTTC.

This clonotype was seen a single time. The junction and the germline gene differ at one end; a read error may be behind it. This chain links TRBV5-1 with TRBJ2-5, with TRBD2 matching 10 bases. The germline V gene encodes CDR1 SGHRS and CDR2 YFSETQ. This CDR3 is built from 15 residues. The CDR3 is CASGILAGAQETQYF. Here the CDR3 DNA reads TGTGCCAGCGGGATTCTAGCGGGAGCTCAAGAGACCCAGTACTTC.

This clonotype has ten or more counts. The CDR3 DNA reads as TGTGCCAGCAGCCACCTGGCGGTAGCGGGAGGTCCTGGGCAGTTCTTC. It yields the protein CASSHLAVAGGPGQFF. This chain uses TRBV3-1 with TRBJ2-1, with TRBD2 identical over 10 bases. Germline V gene sequence: CDR1 LGHDT, CDR2 YNNKEL (reference sequence). The CDR3 runs 16 residues. J lost 12 bases, V lost 3 bases, and 14 bases had no gene match.

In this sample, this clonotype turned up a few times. In DNA, the CDR3 is TGTGCCAGCAGCTTAGGGGGAAAGAACACCGGGGAGCTGTTTTTT. Protein product: CASSLGGKNTGELFF. This chain uses TRBV7-2 with TRBJ2-2; no clear D. The CDR3 has 15 residues. V lost 1 base and J lost 1, with 7 bases in between. The germline CDR1 and CDR2 sequences are SGHTA and FQGNSA. The full variable domain, completed using reference TRBV7-2 and TRBJ2-2, is GAGVSQSPSNKVTEKGKDVELRCDPISGHTALYWYRQSLGQGLEFLIYFQGNSAPDKSGLPSDRFSAERTGGSVSTLTIQRTQQEDSAVYLCASSLGGKNTGELFFGEGSRLTVL.

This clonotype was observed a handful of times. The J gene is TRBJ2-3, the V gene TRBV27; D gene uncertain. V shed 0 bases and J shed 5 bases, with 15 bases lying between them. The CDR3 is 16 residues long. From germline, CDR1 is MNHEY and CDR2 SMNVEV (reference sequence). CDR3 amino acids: CASSLSPWNLGDTQYF. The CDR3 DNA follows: TGTGCCAGCAGTTTATCCCCGTGGAACCTGGGAGATACGCAGTATTTT.